These T cell receptor beta chains were read from a single sample in a study of identical twins' blood T cells. One entry per CDR3 protein, called by TCRdb with MiXCR from the 5' RACE reads. The table shows fewer than 450,000 distinct CDR3 sequences, with approximately 30% occurring only once. The sequenced material came from PBMCs. The receptors originated from a woman aged 18-55 years in good health. CDR3s include the opening cysteine and the closing phenylalanine or tryptophan. A D gene is named only where the DNA matches it firmly. Expanded clones get a size class; other rows say once, few or many, or leave the size out.

v_call	d_call	clone_size	j_call	cdr3_nt	cdr3_aa
TRBV19	.	.	TRBJ1-5	TGTGCCAGTAGTGTTGGACTAACTAGCAATCAGCCCCAGCATTTT	CASSVGLTSNQPQHF
TRBV7-9	TRBD1	few	TRBJ1-1	TGTGCCAGCAGCTTAGGTTTAGGACAGGGGACCGCTGAAGCTTTCTTT	CASSLGLGQGTAEAFF
TRBV11-2	TRBD1	.	TRBJ2-3	TGTGCCAGCAGCTCCCGGGACAGGGGGCGCGGTGATACGCAGTATTTT	CASSSRDRGRGDTQYF
TRBV12-3/TRBV12-4	.	few	TRBJ1-1	TGTGCCAGCAGTTTGGGGTTGGCAGGGGACTTAGCTTTCTTT	CASSLGLAGDLAFF
TRBV20-1	.	many	TRBJ2-1	TGCAGTGCTAGAGATCTTGGAGGGGCCCGAAAGGAGCAGTTCTTC	CSARDLGGARKEQFF
TRBV7-9	.	many	TRBJ1-1	TGTGCCAGCAGTGGGGGGAACACTGAAGCTTTCTTT	CASSGGNTEAFF
TRBV5-1	TRBD2	.	TRBJ2-2	TGCGCCAGCAGCAGAAGTCGGCTAGCGGGAGGATCCGGGGAGCTGTTTTTT	CASSRSRLAGGSGELFF
TRBV20-1	TRBD1	many	TRBJ1-4	TGCAGTGCTACCCGGGACAGGGAAAAACTGTTTTTT	CSATRDREKLFF
TRBV6-5	.	.	TRBJ2-3	TGTGCCAGCAGTTACCAGGACTACACAGATACGCAGTATTTT	CASSYQDYTDTQYF
TRBV5-4	TRBD1	.	TRBJ1-1	TGTGCCAGCAGCTTCCGGGACAGACCCACTGAAGCTTTCTTT	CASSFRDRPTEAFF
TRBV27	.	few	TRBJ1-2	TGTGCCATCGCTCCCGGCAAAGCCTATGGCTACACCTTC	CAIAPGKAYGYTF
TRBV5-6	TRBD1	.	TRBJ2-1	TGTGCCAGCAGCTTGGACAGGGGGCTCTACAATGAGCAGTTCTTC	CASSLDRGLYNEQFF
TRBV7-2	.	few	TRBJ1-2	TGTGCCAGCAGCTTAGTGACCACGACTATGGACTATGGCTACACCTTC	CASSLVTTTMDYGYTF
TRBV20-1	.	few	TRBJ2-3	TGCAGTGCTAGCGGGGGGCCCCACACAGATACGCAGTATTTT	CSASGGPHTDTQYF
TRBV10-3	.	few	TRBJ2-5	TGTGCCATCAGTGAGTTCGGTGGGACTGAAGAGACCCAGTACTTC	CAISEFGGTEETQYF
TRBV20-1	.	.	TRBJ2-1	TGCAGTGGGGGTAGTAGACTGTCAAATGAGCAGTTCTTC	CSGGSRLSNEQFF
TRBV10-3	TRBD2	.	TRBJ2-3	TGTGCCATCAGTGAACAAACTAGCGGGGACACAGATACGCAGTATTTT	CAISEQTSGDTDTQYF
TRBV28	.	.	TRBJ1-3	TGTGCCACCAACCCCCCCCCGGGAAACGCCATATATTTT	CATNPPPGNAIYF
TRBV29-1	.	.	TRBJ2-1	TGCAGCGTTGACGGACAAGACTTCACCGGACTTGCGGGCAATGAGCAGTTCTTC	CSVDGQDFTGLAGNEQFF
TRBV5-1	.	.	TRBJ1-2	TGCGCCAGCAGCTTGGTGATCAGGCAGGTCCCCTCCAGCTATGGCTACACCTTC	CASSLVIRQVPSSYGYTF
TRBV7-9	TRBD1	.	TRBJ2-1	TGTGCCAGCAGCGACAAGGGGACAGGGTTTGCCTTGAATGAGCAGTTCTTC	CASSDKGTGFALNEQFF
TRBV29-1	.	many	TRBJ1-2	TGCAGCGTTGAAGATTGGGTCTATGGCTACACCTTC	CSVEDWVYGYTF
TRBV29-1	.	many	TRBJ1-1	TGCAGCGTTGTAAGGGTCCTTAACACTGAAGCTTTCTTT	CSVVRVLNTEAFF
TRBV29-1	.	.	TRBJ2-7	TGCAGCGTTGAAGATAGGGGGAACGACTACGAGCAGTACTTC	CSVEDRGNDYEQYF
TRBV7-2	.	.	TRBJ1-1	TGTGCCAGCAGCCATTTAGGGGCCTGGAGGGCTAGGGCCACTGAAGCTTTCTTT	CASSHLGAWRARATEAFF
TRBV12-5	TRBD1	.	TRBJ1-5	TGTGCTAGTGGTCCGCGTGGGACAGGGACCCATCAGCCCCAGCATTTT	CASGPRGTGTHQPQHF
TRBV14	.	.	TRBJ2-1	TGTGCCAGCAGCCGATACGCATCGTCCAATAAGTACAATGAGCAGTTCTTC	CASSRYASSNKYNEQFF
TRBV29-1	.	many	TRBJ2-3	TGCAGCGTTCTAGGGCCCTTAAGTCCAGATACGCAGTATTTT	CSVLGPLSPDTQYF
TRBV5-1	.	many	TRBJ2-1	TGCGCCAGCAGCTTGGGGACACAGGACAATGAGCAGTTCTTC	CASSLGTQDNEQFF
TRBV9	.	few	TRBJ2-2	TGTGCCAGCAGATTAGACGGGGACACCGGGGAGCTGTTTTTT	CASRLDGDTGELFF
TRBV2	.	.	TRBJ1-5	TGTGCCAGCAGTGAAGATGATCAGCCCCAGCATTTT	CASSEDDQPQHF
TRBV19	TRBD1	.	TRBJ2-7	TGTGCCAGTAGTATCACCCCCGGGACAGGAGTCTACGAGCAGTACTTC	CASSITPGTGVYEQYF
TRBV20-1	.	few	TRBJ2-1	TGCAGTGCTAGATCCAGATTCTTGGGTGAGCAGTTCTTC	CSARSRFLGEQFF
TRBV7-9	TRBD2	.	TRBJ2-3	TGTGCCAGCAGCGACCTAGCGGGGGGACGAAAAAATACGCAGTATTTT	CASSDLAGGRKNTQYF
TRBV20-1	TRBD1	many	TRBJ1-1	TGCAGTGCTAGCCCTATTCAGGGGGCGGTCACTGAAGCTTTCTTT	CSASPIQGAVTEAFF
TRBV29-1	TRBD1	.	TRBJ1-1	TGCAGCGGGGGACAGGGGAAGACTGAAGCTTTCTTT	CSGGQGKTEAFF
TRBV2	.	.	TRBJ1-2	TGTGCCAGCAGTACAGGGTTGGGTATATACTATGGCTACACCTTC	CASSTGLGIYYGYTF
TRBV29-1	.	few	TRBJ2-1	TGCAGCTGGTTTGAGGGCTCCTACAATGAGCAGTTCTTC	CSWFEGSYNEQFF
TRBV21-1	.	.	TRBJ1-1	TGTGCCAGCAGCAAATTGGGGGTGGGGAGCACTGAAGCTTTCTTT	CASSKLGVGSTEAFF
TRBV4-2	.	.	TRBJ1-3	TGTGCCAGCAGCCAAGATCGCCAGGGATTCTCTGGAAACACCATATATTTT	CASSQDRQGFSGNTIYF
TRBV3-1	TRBD2	few	TRBJ2-1	TGTGCCAGCAGCCCACTTTTTAGCGGGGGCATCTCCTACAATGAGCAGTTCTTC	CASSPLFSGGISYNEQFF
TRBV6-1	.	.	TRBJ1-4	TGTGCCAGCAGCTCGGATCGGACAGCGTTTGAAAAACTGTTTTTT	CASSSDRTAFEKLFF
TRBV5-1	.	few	TRBJ1-1	TGCGCCAGCAGCTCGGACCCCGACCTCTCTCGGGTAGAGGCTTTCTTT	CASSSDPDLSRVEAFF
TRBV9	.	.	TRBJ2-2	TGTGCCAGCAGCGCGAGCGGGGAGCTGTTTTTT	CASSASGELFF
TRBV5-6	.	.	TRBJ1-6	TGTGCCGGCATCGTACAGGGTGGGCAATCACCCCTCCACTTT	CAGIVQGGQSPLHF
TRBV11-2	.	.	TRBJ1-1	TGTGCCAGCAGCATCAACGGACATCTGAACACTGAAGCTTTCTTT	CASSINGHLNTEAFF
TRBV15	.	.	TRBJ2-1	TGTGCCACCAGCAGTGGGATAGGGACCTCCTCCTACAATGAGCAGTTCTTC	CATSSGIGTSSYNEQFF
TRBV19	.	.	TRBJ2-1	TGTGCCAGTAGTATAGTAAGGGACGGGGATGAGCAGTTCTTC	CASSIVRDGDEQFF